The clone carrying this T cell receptor beta chain was found once. Its target is unknown. The primer mix had 60 Vbeta and 13 Jbeta primers. TCRdb keeps only in-frame clones here, not all; method: immunoSEQ multiplex PCR. Of about 89,000 clones detected, approximately 82% appear once; the ten largest clones hold under 4.5%. The data were obtained in a study of cytomegalovirus exposure and HLA in healthy donors. The study, taken as a whole, reports: Associated with HLA alleles at 0.05 false discovery rate in a later analysis were 16,951 TCR beta sequences. It was reportedly the case that the classifier diagnosed cytomegalovirus status with high specificity and sensitivity. Analyzed later, most CMV-associated TCR beta chains appeared HLA-restricted.

This CDR3 region has 13 residues. V was pared by 6 bases and J by 13 bases, with 16 bases between. The germline CDR1 and CDR2 sequences are ENHRY and SYGVKD. Sequenced input: PBMCs. V is TRBV10-3 and J is TRBJ1-6; D not certain. The origin of this receptor is a female donor in good health and CMV-seropositive. The CDR3 bases are TGTGCCATCAGGACGGGGATGGGAAGTCCCCTCCACTTT. This encodes CAIRTGMGSPLHF.